The T cell receptor beta chain described here comes from a study of blood T cell repertoires in COVID-19 (dated by TCRdb to the early 2020s). For the study in its entirety: Samples from collaborators originated in the United States, Italy and Spain and spanned both the acute and convalescent phases of COVID-19. Subjects who had been exposed to COVID-19, were actively infected with it, or had recovered from it provided the deeply sampled blood TCRbeta repertoires that made up the dataset. The material from the prospective study consisted of cDNA or gDNA derived from T cells, B-cell-depleted T cells, or PBMCs. Samples came from the ongoing ImmuneRACE study (first 160 participants) plus 1,254 subjects from 6 global collaborators. Where available, HLA class I and class II types were obtained from metadata supplied by the sample provider rather than from assay-based typing. The repertoires were released in a freely available public database meant as a resource for research on the immune response to SARS-CoV-2. Nearly every sample came with metadata listing a de-identified subject ID, COVID-19 status, age in years and sex.

TCRbeta CDR3 regions were amplified from genomic DNA using the immunoSEQ Assay, a bias-controlled multiplex PCR. Processing in the source paper ran as follows. Within the assay, amplification of reference gene primers was used to estimate how many nucleated cells each sample contained. To quantify the absolute abundance of each unique TCRbeta CDR3 rearrangement, sequence reads were collapsed and filtered. Productive Simpson clonality was computed per sample as the square root of Simpson's diversity index over productive rearrangements. The table comes from immuneACCESS by way of TCRdb, which keeps in-frame sequences with V and J called. Part of the clones is missing from these tables; in studies checked, under half for an unresolved V gene and the rest for unknown reasons. The DNA was the basis for D and trimming; V, J and clone size are from that table. This sample holds approximately 140,000 clones; roughly 89% were observed only once. The top ten clones comprise more than 4% of the sample.

For CDR1 and CDR2, the germline V gene lists SGHRS and YFSETQ. For this chain, trimming is 4 bases at the V end and 0 bases at the J end, and the number of junction bases without a gene match is 9. The CDR3 runs 16 amino acids, cysteine and phenylalanine included. The CDR3 DNA has 48 bases and is translated from base 1. Whole blood was collected in K2EDTA tubes by collaborating institutions according to the institutions' own protocols. For TCRbeta analysis, collaborator samples were shipped as frozen whole blood, as isolated PBMCs, or as DNA extracted from either sample type. Overall study results and their limits: The quantity of clinical and demographic metadata differed by source and by participant and was supplied without curation.

To note about this clone: It lacks a known antigen. Within one base of it there is no much larger clone, and no base qualities were kept.

The origin of this receptor is a middle-aged woman with acute or convalescent COVID-19. Here the chain combines TRBV5-1 and TRBJ1-2, and 7 junctional nucleotides match TRBD1. Sequencing was performed on peripheral blood. The CDR3 is CASSPGGTVSNYGYTF. In nucleotides, the sequence is TGCGCCAGCAGCCCGGGGGGGACAGTCTCTAACTATGGCTACACCTTC.